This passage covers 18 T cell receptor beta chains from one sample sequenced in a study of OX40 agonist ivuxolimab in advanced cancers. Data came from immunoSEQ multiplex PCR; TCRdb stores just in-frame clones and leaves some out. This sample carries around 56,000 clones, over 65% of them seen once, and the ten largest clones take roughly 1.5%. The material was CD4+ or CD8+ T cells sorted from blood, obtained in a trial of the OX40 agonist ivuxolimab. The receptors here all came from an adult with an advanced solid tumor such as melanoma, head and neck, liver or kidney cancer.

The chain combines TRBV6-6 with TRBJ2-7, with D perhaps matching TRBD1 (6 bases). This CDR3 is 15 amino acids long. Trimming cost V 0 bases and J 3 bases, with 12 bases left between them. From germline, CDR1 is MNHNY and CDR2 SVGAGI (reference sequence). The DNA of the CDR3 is TGTGCCAGCAGTTACTCGTGGGGCAGGGGCTACGAGCAGTACTTC. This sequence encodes CASSYSWGRGYEQYF.

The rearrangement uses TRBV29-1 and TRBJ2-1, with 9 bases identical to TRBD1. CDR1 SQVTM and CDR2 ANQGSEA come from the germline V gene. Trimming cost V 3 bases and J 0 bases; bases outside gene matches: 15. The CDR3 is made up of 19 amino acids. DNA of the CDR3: TGCAGCGTTGACCGTTTAGGGACAGGGTCGTTTAGCTCCTACAATGAGCAGTTCTTC. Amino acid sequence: CSVDRLGTGSFSSYNEQFF.

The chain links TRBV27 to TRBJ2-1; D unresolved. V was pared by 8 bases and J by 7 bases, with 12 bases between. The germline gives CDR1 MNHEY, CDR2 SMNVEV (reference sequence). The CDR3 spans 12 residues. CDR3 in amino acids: CASVLQTNEQFF. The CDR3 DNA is TGTGCCAGCGTCCTTCAGACGAATGAGCAGTTCTTC.

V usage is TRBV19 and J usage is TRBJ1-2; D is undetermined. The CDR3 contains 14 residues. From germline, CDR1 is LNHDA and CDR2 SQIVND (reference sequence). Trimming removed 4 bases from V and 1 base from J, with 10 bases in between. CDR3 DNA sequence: TGTGCCAGTAGTACGGCACGGATTAACTATGGCTACACCTTC. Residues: CASSTARINYGYTF.

The CDR3 nucleotides read TGTGCCAGCTCACGAATTCAGGGTGGGAACTATGGCTACACCTTC. Amino acids: CASSRIQGGNYGYTF. J is TRBJ1-2 and V is TRBV18, with a possible D match to TRBD1 (5 bases). Germline CDR1 reads KGHSH; CDR2 reads LQKENI. This CDR3 has 15 residues. V was cut by 4 bases and J by 2 bases, with 14 bases left in between.

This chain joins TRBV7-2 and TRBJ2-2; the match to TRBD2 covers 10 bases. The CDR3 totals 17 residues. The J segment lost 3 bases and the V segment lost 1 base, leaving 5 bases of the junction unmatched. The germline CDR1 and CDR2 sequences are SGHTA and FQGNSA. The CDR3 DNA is TGTGCCAGCAGCTTAGGCCTAGCGGGGGCCTACACCGGGGAGCTGTTTTTT. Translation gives CASSLGLAGAYTGELFF. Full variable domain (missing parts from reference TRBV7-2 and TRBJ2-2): GAGVSQSPSNKVTEKGKDVELRCDPISGHTALYWYRQSLGQGLEFLIYFQGNSAPDKSGLPSDRFSAERTGGSVSTLTIQRTQQEDSAVYLCASSLGLAGAYTGELFFGEGSRLTVL.

The CDR3 sequence is CASSRLAVYNEQFF. In DNA, the CDR3 is TGTGCCAGCAGTCGACTAGCGGTGTACAATGAGCAGTTCTTC. The gene calls are TRBV11-2 and TRBJ2-1; 9 nucleotides align to TRBD2. V dropped 6 bases and J dropped 4; count of bases not matched to a gene: 4. The CDR3 runs 14 residues. Germline V CDR1 and CDR2: SGHAT, FQNNGV.

CDR3 sequence (DNA): TGTGCCACTAAACCCCATGGACAGCCCCTCTCTGGATACAATGAGCAGTTCTTC. This sequence encodes CATKPHGQPLSGYNEQFF. This sequence joins TRBV15 and TRBJ2-1; the D gene is possibly TRBD1 (6 bases). Germline CDR1 LNHNV, CDR2 YYDKDF (reference sequence). The V and J ends lost 9 bases and 4 bases respectively, with 28 bases between them. This CDR3 spans 18 amino acids.

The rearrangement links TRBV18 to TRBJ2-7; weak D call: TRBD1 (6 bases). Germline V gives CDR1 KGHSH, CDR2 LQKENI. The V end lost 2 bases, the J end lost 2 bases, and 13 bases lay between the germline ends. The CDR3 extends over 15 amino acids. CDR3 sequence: CASSPRQGTTYEQYF. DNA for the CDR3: TGTGCCAGCTCACCAAGGCAGGGGACGACCTACGAGCAGTACTTC.

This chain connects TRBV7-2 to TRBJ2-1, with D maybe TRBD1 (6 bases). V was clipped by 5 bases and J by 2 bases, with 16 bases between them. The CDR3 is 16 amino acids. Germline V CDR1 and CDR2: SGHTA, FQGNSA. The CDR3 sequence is CASSPFKAGAYNEQFF. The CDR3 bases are TGTGCCAGCAGCCCCTTTAAGGCAGGGGCCTACAATGAGCAGTTCTTC.

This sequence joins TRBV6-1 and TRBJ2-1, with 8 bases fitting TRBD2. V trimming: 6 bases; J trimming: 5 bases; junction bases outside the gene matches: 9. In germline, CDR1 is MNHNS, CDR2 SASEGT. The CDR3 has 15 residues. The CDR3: CASRAGGSGNNEQFF. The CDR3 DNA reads TGTGCCAGCAGGGCGGGAGGATCGGGTAACAATGAGCAGTTCTTC.

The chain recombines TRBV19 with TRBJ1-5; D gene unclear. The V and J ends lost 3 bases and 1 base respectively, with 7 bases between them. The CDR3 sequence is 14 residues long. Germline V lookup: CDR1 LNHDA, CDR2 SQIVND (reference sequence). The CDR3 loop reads CASSITGSNQPQHF. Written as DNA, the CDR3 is TGTGCCAGTAGTATTACGGGGAGCAATCAGCCCCAGCATTTT.

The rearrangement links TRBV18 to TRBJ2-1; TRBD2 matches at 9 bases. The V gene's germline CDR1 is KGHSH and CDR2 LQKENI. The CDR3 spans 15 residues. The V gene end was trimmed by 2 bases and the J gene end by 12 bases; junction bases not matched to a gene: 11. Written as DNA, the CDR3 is TGTGCCAGCTCACCAGCGGGAGGGCCGGCAGGGGTGCAGTTCTTC. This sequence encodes CASSPAGGPAGVQFF.

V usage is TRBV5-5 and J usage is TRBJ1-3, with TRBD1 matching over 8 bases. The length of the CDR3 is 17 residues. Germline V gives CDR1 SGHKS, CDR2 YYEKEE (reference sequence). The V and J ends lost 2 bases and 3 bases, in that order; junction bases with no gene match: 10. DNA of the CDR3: TGTGCCAGCAGCTTCGGCCAAGACAGGGGAGGTGGAAACACCATATATTTT. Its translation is CASSFGQDRGGGNTIYF.

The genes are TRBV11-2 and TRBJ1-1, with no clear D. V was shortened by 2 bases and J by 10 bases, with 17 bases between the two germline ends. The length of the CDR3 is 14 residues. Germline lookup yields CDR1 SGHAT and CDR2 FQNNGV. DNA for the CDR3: TGTGCCAGCAGCTTACTTCGGGGAGGGATTGGAGCTTTCTTT. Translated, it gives CASSLLRGGIGAFF.

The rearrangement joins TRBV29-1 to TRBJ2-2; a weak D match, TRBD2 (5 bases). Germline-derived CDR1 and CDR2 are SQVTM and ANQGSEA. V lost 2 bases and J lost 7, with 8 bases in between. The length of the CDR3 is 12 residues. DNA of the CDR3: TGCAGCGTTGAAACGGGGTTCGGGGAGCTGTTTTTT. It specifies CSVETGFGELFF.

The CDR3 nucleotides are TGTGCCAGCAGTGCTCTAAAACCGACAGGTGGGAAATCGACGGACACTGAAGCTTTCTTT. It specifies CASSALKPTGGKSTDTEAFF. V gene TRBV6-4 combines with J gene TRBJ1-1; D might be TRBD1 (6 bases). Per germline, CDR1 MRHNA and CDR2 SNTAGT. The CDR3 totals 20 residues. The ends were cut back, 4 bases at V and 3 bases at J, with 30 bases in the middle.

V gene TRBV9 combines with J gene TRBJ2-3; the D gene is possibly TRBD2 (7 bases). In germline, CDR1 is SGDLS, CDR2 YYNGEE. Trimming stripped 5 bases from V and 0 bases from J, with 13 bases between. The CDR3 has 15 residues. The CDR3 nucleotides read TGTGCCAGCAGTCGTGGGGGGGCTAGCACAGATACGCAGTATTTT. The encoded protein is CASSRGGASTDTQYF. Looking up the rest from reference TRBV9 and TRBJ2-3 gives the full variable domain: DSGVTQTPKHLITATGQRVTLRCSPRSGDLSVYWYQQSLDQGLQFLIQYYNGEERAKGNILERFSAQQFPDLHSELNLSSLELGDSALYFCASSRGGASTDTQYFGPGTRLTVL.